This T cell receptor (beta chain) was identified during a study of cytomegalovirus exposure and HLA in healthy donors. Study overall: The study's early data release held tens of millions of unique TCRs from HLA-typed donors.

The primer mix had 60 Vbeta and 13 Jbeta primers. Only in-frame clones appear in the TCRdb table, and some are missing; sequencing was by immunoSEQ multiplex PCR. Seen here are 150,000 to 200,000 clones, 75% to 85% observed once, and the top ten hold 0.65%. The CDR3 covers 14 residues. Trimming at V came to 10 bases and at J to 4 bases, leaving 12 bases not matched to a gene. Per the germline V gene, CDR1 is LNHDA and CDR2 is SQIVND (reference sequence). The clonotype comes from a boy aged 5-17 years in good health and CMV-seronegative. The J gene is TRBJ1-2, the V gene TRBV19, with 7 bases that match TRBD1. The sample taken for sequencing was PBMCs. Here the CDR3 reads CAIRGKNTAYGYTF. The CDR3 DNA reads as TGTGCCATCAGGGGGAAAAACACCGCCTATGGCTACACCTTC.